The sequence of this TCR beta chain was determined in a study of breast tumors, draining lymph nodes, adjacent tissues. Breast cancer patients provided tissue from their axillary draining lymph nodes. By proportion, this clonotype is medium-sized (0.01 to 0.1%). Each CDR3 protein is one row after TCRdb ran MiXCR on the multiplex PCR reads. The table lists fewer than 200,000 distinct CDR3 sequences, around a third of them singletons. The sequencing input was axillary lymph node tissue. This clonotype was sampled from a female donor with breast cancer. Some clones in this sample may be carry-over from other donors' samples.

The DNA of the CDR3 is TGTGCCAGCAGTGACAGTGAAAAACTGTTTTTT. As protein: CASSDSEKLFF. This chain uses TRBV12-3 or TRBV12-4 with TRBJ1-4; TRBD1 might be the D (5 bases). CDR3 length equals 11 residues. Trimming cost V 5 bases and J 7 bases, with 5 bases left between them.